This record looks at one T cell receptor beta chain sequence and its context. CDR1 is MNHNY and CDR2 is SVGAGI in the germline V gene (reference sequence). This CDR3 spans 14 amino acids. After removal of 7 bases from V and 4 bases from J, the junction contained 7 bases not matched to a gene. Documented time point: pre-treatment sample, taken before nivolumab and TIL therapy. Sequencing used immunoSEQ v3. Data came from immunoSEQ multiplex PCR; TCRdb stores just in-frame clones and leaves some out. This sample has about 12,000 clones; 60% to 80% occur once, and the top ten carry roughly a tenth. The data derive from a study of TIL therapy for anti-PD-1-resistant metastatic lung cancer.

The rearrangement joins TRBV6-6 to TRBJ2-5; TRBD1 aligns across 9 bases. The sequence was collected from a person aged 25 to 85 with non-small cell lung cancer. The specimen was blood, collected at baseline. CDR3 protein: CASTLGTGTETQYF. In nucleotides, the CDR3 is TGTGCCAGCACCCTAGGGACAGGGACAGAGACCCAGTACTTC.